Listed here is a single TCR beta chain. Germline CDR1 and CDR2: SGHRS and YFSETQ. The CDR3 runs 15 residues. V was trimmed by 0 bases and J by 5 bases, leaving 12 bases between them. The data derive from a study of blood T cell repertoires in COVID-19. Authors' analysis steps: By means of reference gene primer amplification, nucleated cell counts were estimated. Measured with immunoSEQ multiplex PCR; TCRdb has only the in-frame clones, and not every one. Clone size and the V and J calls come from that table; the DNA yielded D and trimming. The data show about 180,000 clones, approximately 83% seen once.

The origin of this receptor is a man between 60 and 70 years old with acute or convalescent COVID-19. The chain is built from TRBV5-1 and TRBJ1-5; tentatively, D is TRBD1 (6 bases). Source material: peripheral blood. The CDR3 loop is CASSLEGDIHQPQHF. Written as DNA, the CDR3 is TGCGCCAGCAGCTTGGAGGGGGACATACATCAGCCCCAGCATTTT.